A single sample is the source of the 9 T cell receptor beta chains below, sequenced in a study of radiation and T cells in renal cell carcinoma (dated by TCRdb to the early 2020s). The method was the immunoSEQ multiplex PCR assay. Here the immuneACCESS table is served through TCRdb, limited to in-frame sequences with V and J called. Missing clones are a known gap in these copies; in checked studies unresolved V genes cover under half, and the rest lacks a known reason. This sample comprises 60,000 to 80,000 clones, 82% of them detected only once. In total, the top ten clones hold almost 6% of the sample. Per the publication, the time point label means: blood 2 weeks post-SBRT. Reading the label with the study, this specimen's treatment or condition is: 15 Gy SBRT to primary tumor, nephrectomy 4 weeks later. The sample was blood, taken from a patient whose treatment included radiotherapy and nephrectomy. These receptor sequences come from a man aged 55 to 70 with renal cell carcinoma.

This rearrangement joins TRBV6-5 to TRBJ1-4, with D perhaps TRBD1 (6 bases). Germline CDR1 reads MNHEY; CDR2 reads SVGAGI. The CDR3 covers 16 residues. Trimming removed 4 bases at V and 3 bases at J, with 15 bases between. The chain's CDR3 is CASSFTGKGANEKLFF. The DNA of the CDR3 is TGTGCCAGCAGTTTCACAGGGAAAGGAGCTAATGAAAAACTGTTTTTT.

The chain employs TRBV10-3 and TRBJ2-3, with TRBD1 as a possible D gene (5 bases). CDR3 length equals 14 residues. CDR1 ENHRY and CDR2 SYGVKD come from the germline V gene. V was clipped by 6 bases and J by 1 base, with 11 bases between them. CDR3 nucleotides: TGTGCCATCAGGGGCGGCAGGGGCACAGATACGCAGTATTTT. Translated, it gives CAIRGGRGTDTQYF.

This sequence joins TRBV27 and TRBJ1-5; TRBD1 is a possible D gene (6 bases). This CDR3 contains 17 residues. Germline V gene sequence: CDR1 MNHEY, CDR2 SMNVEV (reference sequence). Between the trimmed V and J ends, which lost 5 bases and 1 base, there was a span of 18 bases. CDR3 sequence: CASSADYRVRSNQPQHF. CDR3 bases: TGTGCCAGCAGTGCGGACTACAGGGTCCGCAGCAATCAGCCCCAGCATTTT.

The chain uses TRBV7-5 and TRBJ2-7; TRBD2 is the table's D call and was not checked against the DNA. TRBV7-5 is classified as a pseudogene. The CDR3 sequence is 17 residues long. The CDR3 nucleotides read TGTGCCAGAAGCTTAATATGCGGGGGTCAACCCCCCTACGAGCAGTACTTC. Protein product: CARSLICGGQPPYEQYF.

The rearrangement joins TRBV5-4 to TRBJ2-1; 11 positions match TRBD2. The CDR3 is 15 residues long. Germline V gene data show CDR1 as SGHNT and CDR2 as YYREEE (reference sequence). V shed 0 bases and J 6 bases; nucleotides not matched to a gene: 2. This CDR3 reads CASSLGLAGTNEQFF. The CDR3 nucleotides read TGTGCCAGCAGCTTGGGACTAGCGGGAACCAATGAGCAGTTCTTC.

This clone occurred a few times. This rearrangement joins TRBV7-2 to TRBJ2-1; D may be TRBD1 (5 bases). CDR3 size: 14 residues. Germline V gene data show CDR1 as SGHTA and CDR2 as FQGNSA. With 0 bases removed from V and 7 bases from J, the gap between germline ends came to 10 bases. CDR3 region: CASSLALGPNEQFF. The CDR3 DNA sequence: TGTGCCAGCAGCTTAGCGCTGGGGCCGAATGAGCAGTTCTTC.

This clone occurred a few times. V usage is TRBV25-1 and J usage is TRBJ2-2; TRBD2 might be the D (6 bases). From germline, CDR1 is MGHDK and CDR2 SYGVNS. The CDR3 sequence is 15 residues long. V gave up 1 base and J gave up 6 bases, with 12 bases separating them. The CDR3, as DNA: TGTGCCAGCAGTGAATCGGCGGGAACGGCCGGGGAGCTGTTTTTT. Translating it yields CASSESAGTAGELFF. Full variable domain (outside the CDR3, taken from reference TRBV25-1 and TRBJ2-2): EADIYQTPRYLVIGTGKKITLECSQTMGHDKMYWYQQDPGMELHLIHYSYGVNSTEKGDLSSESTVSRIRTEHFPLTLESARPSHTSQYLCASSESAGTAGELFFGEGSRLTVL.

V is TRBV6-1 and J is TRBJ2-4; TRBD1 agrees at 9 bases. Germline V gene lookup returns CDR1 MNHNS and CDR2 SASEGT. The CDR3 sequence is 15 residues long. Unmatched junction bases numbered 11, after V lost 7 bases and J lost 7 bases. This CDR3 reads CASTEGQGSINIQYF. The CDR3 region has the DNA TGTGCCAGCACGGAGGGACAGGGAAGTATCAACATTCAGTACTTC.

This clone was recorded only once. The sample has other DNA sequences that encode this CDR3 too. The rearrangement joins TRBV29-1 to TRBJ2-7; TRBD2 aligns across 10 bases. The CDR3 loop spans 14 amino acids. The J segment lost 0 bases and the V segment lost 5 bases, leaving 4 bases of the junction unmatched. Per the germline V gene, CDR1 is SQVTM and CDR2 is ANQGSEA. CDR3 residues: CSVHSGRSSYEQYF. CDR3 in DNA: TGCAGCGTTCATAGCGGGAGGAGCTCCTACGAGCAGTACTTC.